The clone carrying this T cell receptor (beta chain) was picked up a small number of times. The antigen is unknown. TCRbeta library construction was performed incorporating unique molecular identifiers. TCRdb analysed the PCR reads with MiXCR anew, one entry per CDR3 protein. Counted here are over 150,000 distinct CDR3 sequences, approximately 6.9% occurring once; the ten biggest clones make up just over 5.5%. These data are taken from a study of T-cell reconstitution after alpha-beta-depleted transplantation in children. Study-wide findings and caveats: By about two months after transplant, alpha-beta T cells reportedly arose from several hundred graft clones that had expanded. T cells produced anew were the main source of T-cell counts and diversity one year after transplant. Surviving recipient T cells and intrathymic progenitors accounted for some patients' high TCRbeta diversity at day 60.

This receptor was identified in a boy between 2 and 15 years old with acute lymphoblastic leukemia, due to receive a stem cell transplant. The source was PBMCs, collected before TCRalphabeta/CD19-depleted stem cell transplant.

The CDR3 sequence is CASSLGLAGGPYYEQYF. The CDR3, as DNA: TGCGCCAGCAGCTTGGGCCTAGCGGGAGGGCCATACTACGAGCAGTACTTC. The gene calls are TRBV5-1 and TRBJ2-7, with 12 bases fitting TRBD2. The trim removed 0 bases at V and 3 bases at J, leaving 7 bases unmatched. The CDR3 spans 17 residues. CDR1 is SGHRS, CDR2 YFSETQ, per germline.